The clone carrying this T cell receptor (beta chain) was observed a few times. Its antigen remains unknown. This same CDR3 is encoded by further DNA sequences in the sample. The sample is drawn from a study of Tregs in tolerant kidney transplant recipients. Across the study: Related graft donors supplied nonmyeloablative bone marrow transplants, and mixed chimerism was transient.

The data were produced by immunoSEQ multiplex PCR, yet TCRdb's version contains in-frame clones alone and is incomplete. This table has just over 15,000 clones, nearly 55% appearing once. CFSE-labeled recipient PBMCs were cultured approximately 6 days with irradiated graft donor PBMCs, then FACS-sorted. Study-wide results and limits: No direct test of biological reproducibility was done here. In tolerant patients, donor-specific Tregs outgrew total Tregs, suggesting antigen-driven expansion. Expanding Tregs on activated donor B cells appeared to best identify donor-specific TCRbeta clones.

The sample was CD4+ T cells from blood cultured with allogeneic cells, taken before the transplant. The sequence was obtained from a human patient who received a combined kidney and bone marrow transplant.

CDR3 sequence: CASSQDRTRTGLSSPLHF. CDR3 sequence (DNA): TGCGCCAGCAGCCAAGATAGAACCAGGACAGGTTTAAGTTCCCCCCTCCACTTT. This chain joins TRBV4-1 and TRBJ1-6; 7 bases match TRBD1. V lost 0 bases to trimming and J lost 13 bases; unmatched junction nucleotides: 18. This CDR3 is 18 amino acids long. Per germline, CDR1 MGHRA and CDR2 YSYEKL.